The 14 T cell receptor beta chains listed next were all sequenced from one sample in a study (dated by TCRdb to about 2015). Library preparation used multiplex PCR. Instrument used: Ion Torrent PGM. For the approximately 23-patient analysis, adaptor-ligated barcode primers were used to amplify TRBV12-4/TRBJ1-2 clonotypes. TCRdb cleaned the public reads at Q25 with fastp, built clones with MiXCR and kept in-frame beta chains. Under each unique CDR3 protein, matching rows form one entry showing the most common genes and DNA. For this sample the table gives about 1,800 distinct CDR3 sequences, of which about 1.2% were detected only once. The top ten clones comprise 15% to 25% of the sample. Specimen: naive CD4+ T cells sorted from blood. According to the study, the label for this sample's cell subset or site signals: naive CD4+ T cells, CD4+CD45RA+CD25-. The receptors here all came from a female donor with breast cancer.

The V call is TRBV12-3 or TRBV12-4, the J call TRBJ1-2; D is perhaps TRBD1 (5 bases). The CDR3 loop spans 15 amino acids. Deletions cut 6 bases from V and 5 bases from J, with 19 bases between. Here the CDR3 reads CASSIPGRRTYGYTF. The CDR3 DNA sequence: TGTGCCAGCAGCATTCCGGGACGCCGGACGTATGGCTACACCTTC.

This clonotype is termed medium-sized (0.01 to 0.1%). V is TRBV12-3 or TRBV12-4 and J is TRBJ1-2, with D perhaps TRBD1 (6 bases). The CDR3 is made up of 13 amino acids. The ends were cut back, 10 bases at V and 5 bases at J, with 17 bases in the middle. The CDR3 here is CAIHIRDIYGYTF. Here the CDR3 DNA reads TGTGCCATCCACATCCGGGACATTTATGGCTACACCTTC.

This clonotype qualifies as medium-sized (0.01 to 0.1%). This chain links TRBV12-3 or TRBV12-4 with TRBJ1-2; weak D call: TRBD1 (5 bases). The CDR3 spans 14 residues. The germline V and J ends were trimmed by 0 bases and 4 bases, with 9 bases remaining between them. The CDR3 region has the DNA TGTGCCAGCAGTTTAGCCAGACAGTCCTATGGCTACACCTTC. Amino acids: CASSLARQSYGYTF.

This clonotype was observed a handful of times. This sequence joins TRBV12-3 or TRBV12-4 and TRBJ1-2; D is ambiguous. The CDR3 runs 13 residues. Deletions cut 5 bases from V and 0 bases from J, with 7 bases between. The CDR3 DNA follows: TGTGCCAGCAGTAGGCAATCTAACTATGGCTACACCTTC. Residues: CASSRQSNYGYTF.

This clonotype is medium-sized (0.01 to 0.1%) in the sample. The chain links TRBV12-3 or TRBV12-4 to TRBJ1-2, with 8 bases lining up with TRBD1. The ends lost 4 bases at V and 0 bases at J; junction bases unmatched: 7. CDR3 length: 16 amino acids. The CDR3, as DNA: TGTGCCAGCAGTTGGACAGGGAATCCCGCTAACTATGGCTACACCTTC. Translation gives CASSWTGNPANYGYTF.

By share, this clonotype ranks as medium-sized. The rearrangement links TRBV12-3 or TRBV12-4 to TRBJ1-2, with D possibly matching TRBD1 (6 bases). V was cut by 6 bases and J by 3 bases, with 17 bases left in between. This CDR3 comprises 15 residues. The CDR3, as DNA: TGTGCCAGCAGCCTACGCCGGACAGACGACTATGGCTACACCTTC. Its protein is CASSLRRTDDYGYTF.

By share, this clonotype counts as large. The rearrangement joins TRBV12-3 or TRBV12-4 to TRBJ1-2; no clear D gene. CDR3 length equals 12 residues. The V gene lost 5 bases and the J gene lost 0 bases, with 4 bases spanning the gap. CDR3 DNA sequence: TGTGCCAGCAGTCAAGCTAACTATGGCTACACCTTC. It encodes CASSQANYGYTF.

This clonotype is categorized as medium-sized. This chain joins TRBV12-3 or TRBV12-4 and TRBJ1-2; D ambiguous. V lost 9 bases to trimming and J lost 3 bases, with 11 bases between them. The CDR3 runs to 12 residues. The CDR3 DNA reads TGTGCCAGTTCCAAAAGGGACTATGGCTACACCTTC. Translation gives CASSKRDYGYTF.

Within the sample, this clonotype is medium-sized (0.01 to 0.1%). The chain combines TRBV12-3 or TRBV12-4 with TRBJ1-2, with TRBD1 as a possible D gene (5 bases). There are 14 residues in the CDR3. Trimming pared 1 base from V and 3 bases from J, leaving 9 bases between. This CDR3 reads CASSLGQGDYGYTF. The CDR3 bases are TGTGCCAGCAGTTTAGGGCAGGGCGACTATGGCTACACCTTC.

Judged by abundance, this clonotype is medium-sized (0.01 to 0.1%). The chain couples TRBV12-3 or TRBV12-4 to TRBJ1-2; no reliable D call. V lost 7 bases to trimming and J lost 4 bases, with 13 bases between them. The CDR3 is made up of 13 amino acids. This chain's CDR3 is CASTEQLSYGYTF. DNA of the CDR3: TGTGCCAGCACCGAACAGCTATCCTATGGCTACACCTTC.

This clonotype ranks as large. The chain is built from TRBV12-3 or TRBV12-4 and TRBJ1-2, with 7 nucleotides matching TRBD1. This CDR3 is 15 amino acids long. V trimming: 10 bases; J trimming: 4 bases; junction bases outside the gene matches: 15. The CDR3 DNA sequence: TGTGCCACCATGGAATGGTCCGGGACAGCCTATGGCTACACCTTC. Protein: CATMEWSGTAYGYTF.

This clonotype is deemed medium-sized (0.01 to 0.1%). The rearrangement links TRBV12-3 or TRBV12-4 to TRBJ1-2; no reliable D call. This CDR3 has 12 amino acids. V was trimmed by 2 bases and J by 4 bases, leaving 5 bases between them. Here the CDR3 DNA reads TGTGCCAGCAGTTTATCGCCCTATGGCTACACCTTC. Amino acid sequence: CASSLSPYGYTF.

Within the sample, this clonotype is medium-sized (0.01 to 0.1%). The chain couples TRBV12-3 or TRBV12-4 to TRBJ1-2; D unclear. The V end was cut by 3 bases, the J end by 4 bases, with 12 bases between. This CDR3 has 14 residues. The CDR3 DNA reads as TGTGCCAGCAGTTTGGCTTCGGTGGCCTATGGCTACACCTTC. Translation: CASSLASVAYGYTF.

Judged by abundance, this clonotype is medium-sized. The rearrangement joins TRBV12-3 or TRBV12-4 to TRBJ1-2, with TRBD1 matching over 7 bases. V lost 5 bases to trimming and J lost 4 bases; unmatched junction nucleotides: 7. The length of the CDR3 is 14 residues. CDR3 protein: CASSGDRAGYGYTF. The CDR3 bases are TGTGCCAGCAGTGGTGACAGGGCTGGCTATGGCTACACCTTC.